Each of the 20 T cell receptor beta chains below was sequenced from the same sample in a study of neurological immune-mediated disorders. Regarding time point: longitudinal time-point 2. Using its own MiXCR run on the 5' RACE reads, TCRdb lists one record per CDR3 protein. The sample holds approximately 89,000 distinct CDR3 sequences, about 13% seen once. Sequencing was carried out using PBMCs. The receptors here all came from a female donor with HTLV-1-associated myelopathy (HAM/TSP).

This clonotype came up many times. The chain uses TRBV20-1 and TRBJ1-5; 9 bases fit TRBD1. CDR1 and CDR2 (germline): DFQATT, SNEGSKA (reference sequence). Trimming cost V 5 bases and J 4 bases; bases outside gene matches: 6. The CDR3 contains 14 residues. CDR3 amino acids: CSAPGTGTNQPQHF. CDR3 nucleotides: TGCAGTGCTCCCGGGACAGGGACTAATCAGCCCCAGCATTTT.

This clonotype was observed many times. The chain uses TRBV27 and TRBJ2-3; 8 nucleotides match TRBD2. CDR3 length equals 15 residues. V was clipped by 5 bases and J by 3 bases; unmatched bases: 7. Germline CDR1 and CDR2: MNHEY and SMNVEV (reference sequence). CDR3 DNA sequence: TGTGCCAGCAGTCCCGGGACTAGAGGGACAGATACGCAGTATTTT. It translates to CASSPGTRGTDTQYF.

The table lists this clonotype with many counts. The chain recombines TRBV6-1 with TRBJ2-7, with TRBD1 matching over 7 bases. Germline CDR1 reads MNHNS; CDR2 reads SASEGT. V lost 1 base, J lost 6 bases, and 3 bases stayed unmatched. The CDR3 runs to 13 residues. The CDR3 sequence: CASSEVGGAEQYF. The CDR3 DNA reads as TGTGCCAGCAGTGAAGTAGGGGGCGCCGAGCAGTACTTC.

This clonotype was picked up many times. CDR3 in DNA: TGCAGCGTTGATGCGGGTCGGGCAAACACTGAAGCTTTCTTT. This sequence encodes CSVDAGRANTEAFF. J is TRBJ1-1 and V is TRBV29-1; D uncertain. Trimming took off 3 bases at V and 2 bases at J, with 13 bases between the two ends. CDR3 size: 14 residues. Germline V gene sequence: CDR1 SQVTM, CDR2 ANQGSEA.

This clonotype occurred many times. The chain has TRBV20-1 and TRBJ2-5, with TRBD2 as a possible D gene (5 bases). Germline lookup yields CDR1 DFQATT and CDR2 SNEGSKA (reference sequence). The CDR3 extends over 17 amino acids. Between the trimmed V and J ends, which lost 0 bases and 3 bases, there was a span of 20 bases. The CDR3 DNA reads as TGCAGTGCTAGAGATCATGCCCCACCAGACGGGAAAGAGACCCAGTACTTC. It codes for CSARDHAPPDGKETQYF.

This clonotype has a count of ten or more. The chain employs TRBV20-1 and TRBJ2-1, with 11 positions matching TRBD2. The CDR3 length is 15 residues. Germline V gene sequence: CDR1 DFQATT, CDR2 SNEGSKA (reference sequence). The V gene end was trimmed by 2 bases and the J gene end by 3 bases; junction bases not matched to a gene: 3. The CDR3 reads CSARSSGGFYNEQFF. The CDR3 region has the DNA TGCAGTGCTAGATCTAGCGGGGGGTTCTACAATGAGCAGTTCTTC.

This clonotype occurred many times. The rearrangement uses TRBV6-6 and TRBJ1-2, with 7 positions matching TRBD1. The CDR3 spans 15 residues. Germline values: CDR1 MNHNY, CDR2 SVGAGI (reference sequence). The junction had 6 bases not matched to a gene; V was cut back by 3 bases and J by 2 bases. The CDR3 sequence: CASSYGTAENYGYTF. In DNA, the CDR3 is TGTGCCAGCAGTTATGGGACAGCCGAGAACTATGGCTACACCTTC.

This clonotype showed up many times. This chain joins TRBV5-1 and TRBJ2-2; the D call may be TRBD1 or TRBD2 (6 bases each). V lost 0 bases, J lost 6 bases, and 15 bases lay in between. CDR3 length: 16 amino acids. The germline CDR1 and CDR2 sequences are SGHRS and YFSETQ. For the CDR3, the DNA is TGCGCCAGCAGCTTGGACGGCCAAGGGGGGTCCGGGGAGCTGTTTTTT. This translates into CASSLDGQGGSGELFF.

Remarks on this clonotype: A single base separates this from a much larger clone, so it may be a read error. V gene TRBV9 combines with J gene TRBJ1-2; 7 nucleotides align to TRBD1. The length of the CDR3 is 10 residues. Germline CDR1 SGDLS, CDR2 YYNGEE. The trim removed 10 bases at V and 9 bases at J, leaving 6 bases unmatched. This CDR3 reads CAEQQGSYTF. The CDR3 nucleotides read TGTGCCGAACAACAGGGGAGCTACACCTTC.

In its sample, this clonotype was seen many times. The genes are TRBV6-1 and TRBJ2-2, with 12 positions matching TRBD2. CDR3 length: 18 residues. Germline CDR1 reads MNHNS; CDR2 reads SASEGT. V shed 0 bases, J shed 0 bases, and the junction held 2 bases outside the gene matches. CDR3 bases: TGTGCCAGCAGTGAAGCACTAGCGGGGGGCGCGAACACCGGGGAGCTGTTTTTT. Residues: CASSEALAGGANTGELFF.

This clonotype has ten or more counts. This sequence joins TRBV7-9 and TRBJ2-3; no reliable D call. Germline CDR1 reads SEHNR; CDR2 reads FQNEAQ (reference sequence). CDR3 size: 14 residues. Trimming removed 0 bases from V and 5 bases from J, with 9 bases in between. The CDR3 DNA sequence: TGTGCCAGCAGCTTAGCGCTGGGCAGAGATACGCAGTATTTT. It yields the protein CASSLALGRDTQYF.

At least ten counts were recorded for this clonotype. V usage is TRBV2 and J usage is TRBJ1-1, with unresolved D. Germline values: CDR1 SNHLY, CDR2 FYNNEI. This CDR3 comprises 13 residues. Trimming stripped 6 bases from V and 6 bases from J, with 14 bases between. CDR3 nucleotide sequence: TGTGCCAGCAGCCGTCCCGGGGTCGCTGAAGCTTTCTTT. Amino acid sequence: CASSRPGVAEAFF. The full variable domain, with the rest looked up from reference TRBV2 and TRBJ1-1, is EPEVTQTPSHQVTQMGQEVILRCVPISNHLYFYWYRQILGQKVEFLVSFYNNEISEKSEIFDDQFSVERPDGSNFTLKIRSTKLEDSAMYFCASSRPGVAEAFFGQGTRLTVV.

This clonotype occurred many times. The chain combines TRBV5-1 with TRBJ2-1; no clear D gene. The length of the CDR3 is 14 residues. The germline gives CDR1 SGHRS, CDR2 YFSETQ. With 0 bases removed from V and 6 bases from J, the gap between germline ends came to 10 bases. The CDR3 region is CASSLVGPLNEQFF. CDR3 bases: TGCGCCAGCAGCTTGGTAGGGCCGCTCAATGAGCAGTTCTTC.

This clonotype was recorded at least ten times. This rearrangement joins TRBV5-1 to TRBJ2-2; no firm D call. The CDR3 runs 13 residues. Germline assignment: CDR1 SGHRS and CDR2 YFSETQ. Trimming cost V 0 bases and J 2 bases, with 2 bases left between them. DNA of the CDR3: TGCGCCAGCAGCTTGGACAACACCGGGGAGCTGTTTTTT. Translation gives CASSLDNTGELFF.

The chain joins TRBV28 to TRBJ2-3; D possibly corresponds to TRBD1 (6 bases). Germline V CDR1 and CDR2: MDHEN, SYDVKM. Trimming shortened V by 1 base and J by 3 bases, and 14 bases separated the two germline ends. The CDR3 has 16 amino acids. CDR3 protein: CASSLFRGVSTDTQYF. The CDR3 bases are TGTGCCAGCAGTTTATTCAGGGGAGTATCGACAGATACGCAGTATTTT.

Regarding this clonotype: The CDR3 end shows no conserved phenylalanine or tryptophan, and so a read error is likely. The DNA is left out, because the CDR3 cannot be placed on it with certainty; the CDR3 is given as TCRdb lists it. The rearrangement uses TRBV20-1 and TRBJ2-7; the table names TRBD1, a call not compared with the DNA. The germline gives CDR1 DFQATT, CDR2 SNEGSKA (reference sequence). 14 amino acids form the CDR3, both terminal residues included. The CDR3 spells CSARSQIQGNEQHL.

This clonotype was seen a handful of times. This chain uses TRBV5-1 with TRBJ1-2; D remains unclear. CDR1 is SGHRS, CDR2 YFSETQ, per germline. The CDR3 runs 15 residues. V shed 0 bases and J shed 4 bases, with 13 bases lying between them. The CDR3 bases are TGCGCCAGCAGCTTGGATTCTGGAGGAGGCTATGGCTACACCTTC. Residues: CASSLDSGGGYGYTF.

This clonotype was seen repeatedly, ten times or more. V gene TRBV5-1 combines with J gene TRBJ2-4, with D possibly TRBD1 on 5 matching bases. The CDR3 spans 15 residues. Germline CDR1 and CDR2: SGHRS and YFSETQ. V was clipped by 3 bases and J by 0 bases, with 10 bases between them. In nucleotides, the CDR3 is TGCGCCAGCAGCTCACAGGACCTAGCCAAAAACATTCAGTACTTC. It translates to CASSSQDLAKNIQYF.

Ten or more counts support this clonotype. V usage is TRBV6-1 and J usage is TRBJ2-3, with a tentative D call TRBD2 (5 bases). This CDR3 comprises 13 residues. Germline CDR1 MNHNS, CDR2 SASEGT. V lost 4 bases to trimming and J lost 2 bases, with 7 bases between them. The CDR3: CASSVGNTDTQYF. Here the CDR3 DNA reads TGTGCCAGCAGTGTCGGGAACACAGATACGCAGTATTTT.

The rearrangement uses TRBV6-5 and TRBJ2-1; D is perhaps TRBD2 (6 bases). Germline CDR1 is MNHEY and CDR2 is SVGAGI. This CDR3 region has 12 residues. V shed 5 bases and J shed 12 bases, with 14 bases lying between them. The CDR3 region has the DNA TGTGCCAGCAGTCCCTTCGACGGGGGGCAGTTCTTC. As protein: CASSPFDGGQFF.